The clone carrying this T cell receptor beta chain was counted between two and nine times. Its antigen is currently unknown. This sample is drawn from a study of T-cell memory formation after mild COVID-19. Notes on the study in general: Detection of some responders pre-infection suggested pre-existing cross-reactive memory T cells participated.

J lost 4 bases, V lost 1 base, and 6 bases had no gene match. The CDR3 length is 15 residues. Germline loops: CDR1 MGHRA, CDR2 YSYEKL. TCRdb used MiXCR to reprocess the 5' RACE reads, holding one entry per CDR3 protein. The sample lists roughly 300,000 distinct CDR3 sequences, about a sixth occurring once. The TCR comes from a man between 18 and 35 years old who had mild COVID-19 (a few samples of this study predate the infection). Cell type and time point are not known. The specimen sequenced was PBMCs or a T cell subset sorted from them (not recorded which). The J gene is TRBJ1-1, the V gene TRBV4-1; 7 bases fit TRBD1. CDR3 DNA sequence: TGCGCCAGCAGCCAAGGGCCAGGGGGGGGCACTGAAGCTTTCTTT. Amino acids: CASSQGPGGGTEAFF.